The 12 T cell receptor beta chains below all came from one sample that was sequenced in a study of Graves' ophthalmopathy and Graves' hyperthyroidism (dated by TCRdb to between 2018 and 2020). Sequenced on an Illumina HiSeq 2000. For repertoire sequencing, TCR beta CDR3 regions were amplified from RNA transcripts. The first round of RT-PCR was done with HTBI primers and the Qiagen OneStep RT-PCR kit, and was followed by a second round of multiplex PCR, then size selection and purification. In TCRdb, the public reads were trimmed at Q25 with fastp and aligned with MiXCR, with productive beta chains retained. Records with the same CDR3 protein are collapsed into one entry carrying the most frequent genes and DNA. The sample table contains almost 750,000 distinct CDR3 sequences; only one count was recorded for roughly 41% of them. 44% of the sample comes from the top ten. Sequenced: peripheral blood. These receptors all stem from an adult man with Graves' ophthalmopathy.

J is TRBJ2-7 and V is TRBV24-1, with 9 bases fitting TRBD2. V lost 11 bases and J lost 3; bases outside the gene matches: 16. The CDR3 runs 16 residues. From germline, CDR1 is KGHDR and CDR2 SFDVKD. CDR3 bases: TGTGCCAGCAGCTTAGAATCGGCTAGCGGGAACTACGAGCAGTACTTC. Its protein product is CASSLESASGNYEQYF.

This clonotype was observed many times. V is TRBV2 and J is TRBJ2-6, with 7 positions matching TRBD1. Trimming took 4 bases from V and 2 from J; bases not matched to a gene: 2. Looked up from germline, CDR1 is SNHLY and CDR2 is FYNNEI. CDR3 length: 15 residues. CDR3 in amino acids: CASSVDRAGANVLTF. The CDR3, as DNA: TGTGCCAGCAGTGTAGACAGGGCTGGGGCCAACGTCCTGACTTTC.

As to this clonotype: A much larger clonotype is one base distant, so this may be a read error. The chain is built from TRBV29-1 and TRBJ1-5; no clear D. V lost 8 bases, J lost 9 bases, and 8 bases lay in between. The CDR3 covers 9 residues. Germline V gene lookup returns CDR1 SQVTM and CDR2 ANQGSEA. This CDR3 reads CSFIGPQHF. The DNA for the CDR3 is TGCAGCTTTATAGGGCCCCAGCATTTT.

J is TRBJ2-2 and V is TRBV14, with a possible D match to TRBD1 (5 bases). The germline V gene has CDR1 SGHDN and CDR2 FVKESK. The CDR3 covers 15 residues. Deletions cut 0 bases from V and 4 bases from J, with 9 bases between. In DNA, the CDR3 is TGTGCCAGCAGCCAAGAGGGGCACCTCACCGGGGAGCTGTTTTTT. As protein: CASSQEGHLTGELFF. Together with reference TRBV14 and TRBJ2-2, the CDR3 gives the full variable domain: EAGVTQFPSHSVIEKGQTVTLRCDPISGHDNLYWYRRVMGKEIKFLLHFVKESKQDESGMPNNRFLAERTGGTYSTLKVQPAELEDSGVYFCASSQEGHLTGELFFGEGSRLTVL.

The chain recombines TRBV10-3 with TRBJ2-7; D possibly uses TRBD1 or TRBD2 (5 bases each). This CDR3 has 15 residues. Germline V gene sequence: CDR1 ENHRY, CDR2 SYGVKD. V was pared by 6 bases and J by 8 bases, with 23 bases between. The CDR3 protein is CAIRGDQPGTEKQYF. The DNA of the CDR3 is TGTGCCATCAGGGGGGATCAACCAGGGACGGAAAAGCAGTACTTC.

This clonotype was picked up many times. The chain links TRBV7-6 to TRBJ2-5; possibly TRBD1 for D (6 bases). Germline V gives CDR1 SGHVS, CDR2 FNYEAQ. The CDR3 has 17 residues. Between the trimmed V and J ends, which lost 0 bases and 0 bases, there was a span of 14 bases. This CDR3 is CASSLATTGAYQETQYF. The DNA of the CDR3 is TGTGCCAGCAGCTTAGCGACGACAGGCGCCTACCAAGAGACCCAGTACTTC.

V and J are TRBV25-1 and TRBJ2-2, with 12 bases identical to TRBD1. The CDR3 runs to 15 residues. Per germline, CDR1 MGHDK and CDR2 SYGVNS. V shed 6 bases, J shed 7 bases, and the junction held 6 bases outside the gene matches. The DNA for the CDR3 is TGTGCCAGCAGGAAGGGACAGGGGGCGAACGGGGAGCTGTTTTTT. Residues: CASRKGQGANGELFF.

The chain has TRBV7-8 and TRBJ1-2; unclear D gene. Germline-derived CDR1 and CDR2 are SGHVS and FQNEAQ. V lost 1 base, J lost 7 bases, and 10 bases lay in between. The CDR3 totals 13 residues. For the CDR3, the DNA is TGTGCCAGCAGCTTAGACAGCTCTGGTGGCTACACCTTC. Translation: CASSLDSSGGYTF. Full variable domain (rest looked up from reference TRBV7-8 and TRBJ1-2): GAGVSQSPRYKVAKRGQDVALRCDPISGHVSLFWYQQALGQGPEFLTYFQNEAQLDKSGLPSDRFFAERPEGSVSTLKIQRTQQEDSAVYLCASSLDSSGGYTFGSGTRLTVV.

Comment on this clonotype: A read error is possible here, since a much larger clone lies one base away. The chain joins TRBV25-1 to TRBJ2-7; D possibly corresponds to TRBD1 (6 bases). The CDR3 contains 11 residues. Germline V gives CDR1 MGHDK, CDR2 SYGVNS. The CDR3 here is CASSPGAEQCF. CDR3 nucleotide sequence: TGTGCCAGCAGTCCAGGGGCGGAGCAGTGCTTC.

The genes are TRBV19 and TRBJ1-1; 7 bases agree with TRBD1. This CDR3 is built from 14 residues. Losses at the gene ends were 9 bases for V and 6 bases for J; bases not matched to a gene: 13. CDR1 is LNHDA and CDR2 is SQIVND in the germline V gene (reference sequence). The CDR3: CASSQDQGVSEAFF. CDR3 coding DNA: TGTGCCAGCAGCCAAGACCAGGGGGTTTCTGAAGCTTTCTTT.

V gene TRBV20-1 combines with J gene TRBJ2-5; D is undetermined. From germline, CDR1 is DFQATT and CDR2 SNEGSKA (reference sequence). V lost 7 bases, J lost 2 bases, and 14 bases lay in between. The CDR3 consists of 13 residues. CDR3 residues: CSGTNGPQETQYF. CDR3 sequence (DNA): TGCAGTGGTACGAACGGCCCTCAAGAGACCCAGTACTTC.

The V gene is TRBV29-1, the J gene TRBJ2-5; D unclear. The CDR3 covers 13 residues. CDR1 and CDR2 from the germline V gene are SQVTM and ANQGSEA. V was cut by 5 bases and J by 5 bases, with 15 bases left in between. For the CDR3, the DNA is TGCAGCGTTCCCCCCGTGGGCGGCGAGACCCAGTACTTC. It encodes CSVPPVGGETQYF. The entire variable domain, with the rest obtained from reference TRBV29-1 and TRBJ2-5, is as follows: SAVISQKPSRDICQRGTSLTIQCQVDSQVTMMFWYRQQPGQSLTLIATANQGSEATYESGFVIDKFPISRPNLTFSTLTVSNMSPEDSSIYLCSVPPVGGETQYFGPGTRLLVL.